Sequencing of this T cell receptor beta chain was carried out in a study of T cells in Graves' hyperthyroidism and ophthalmopathy. This clonotype has a count of ten or more. Its antigen is unidentified. There were TCR beta CDR3 regions amplified from RNA transcripts. A first-round RT-PCR of the TCR CDR3 used the HTBI primer set. Each CDR3 protein gets one entry after TCRdb re-called the multiplex PCR reads with MiXCR. The top ten clones hold approximately 7% of a sample with roughly 630,000 distinct CDR3 sequences, approximately 15% of them seen once. Study-level points and caveats: Most clonotypes expanded in the thyroid (above 0.001) were also present in blood. Ophthalmopathy cases were set apart from stable hyperthyroidism by a 13 V-J model.

With 5 bases removed from V and 2 bases from J, the gap between germline ends came to 13 bases. CDR1 and CDR2 (germline): MNHNS, SASEGT. This CDR3 region has 14 residues. The sequence was obtained from a woman in her 30s with Graves' hyperthyroidism. This rearrangement joins TRBV6-1 to TRBJ2-7, with D maybe TRBD1 (5 bases). Source material: blood. The CDR3 DNA reads TGTGCCAGCAGTTCCAACCTAGGGGCCTACGAGCAGTACTTC. This sequence encodes CASSSNLGAYEQYF.